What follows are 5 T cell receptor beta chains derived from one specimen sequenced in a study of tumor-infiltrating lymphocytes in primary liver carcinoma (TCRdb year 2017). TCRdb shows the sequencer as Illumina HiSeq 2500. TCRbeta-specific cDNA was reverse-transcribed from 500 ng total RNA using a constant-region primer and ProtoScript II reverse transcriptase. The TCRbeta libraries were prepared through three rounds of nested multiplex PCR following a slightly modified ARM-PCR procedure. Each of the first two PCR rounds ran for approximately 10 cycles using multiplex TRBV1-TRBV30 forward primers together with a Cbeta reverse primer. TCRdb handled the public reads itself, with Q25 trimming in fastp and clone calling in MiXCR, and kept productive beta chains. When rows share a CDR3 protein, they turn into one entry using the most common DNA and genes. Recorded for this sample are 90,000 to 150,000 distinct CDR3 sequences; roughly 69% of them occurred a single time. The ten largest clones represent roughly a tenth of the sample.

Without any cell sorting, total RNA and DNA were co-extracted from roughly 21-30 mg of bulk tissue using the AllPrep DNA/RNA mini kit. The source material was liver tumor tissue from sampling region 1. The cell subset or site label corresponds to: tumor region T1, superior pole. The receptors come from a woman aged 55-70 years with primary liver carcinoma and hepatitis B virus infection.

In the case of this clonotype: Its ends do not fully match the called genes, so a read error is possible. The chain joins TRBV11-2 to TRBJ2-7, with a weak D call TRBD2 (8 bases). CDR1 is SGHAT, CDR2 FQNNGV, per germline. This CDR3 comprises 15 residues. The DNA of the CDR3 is TGTGCCAACAGCTTAGCGGGACAGCCCTCCCATGAGCAGTGCTTC. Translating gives CANSLAGQPSHEQCF. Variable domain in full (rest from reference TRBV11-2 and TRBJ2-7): EAGVAQSPRYKIIEKRQSVAFWCNPISGHATLYWYQQILGQGPKLLIQFQNNGVVDDSQLPKDRFSAERLKGVDSTLKIQPAKLEDSAVYLCANSLAGQPSHEQCFGPGTRLTVT.

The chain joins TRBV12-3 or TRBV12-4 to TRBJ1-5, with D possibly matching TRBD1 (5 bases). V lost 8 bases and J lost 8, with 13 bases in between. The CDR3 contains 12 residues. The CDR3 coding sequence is TGTGCCAGCGGCCGGGACGTAGAGCCCCAGCATTTT. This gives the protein CASGRDVEPQHF.

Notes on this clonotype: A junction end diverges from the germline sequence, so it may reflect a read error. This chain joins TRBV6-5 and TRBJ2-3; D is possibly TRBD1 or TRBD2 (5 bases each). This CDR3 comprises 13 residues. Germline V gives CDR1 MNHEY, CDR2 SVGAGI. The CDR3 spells CASSHSGRGTQYF. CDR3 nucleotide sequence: TGCGCCAGCAGTCACTCGGGTCGGGGCACGCAGTATTTT.

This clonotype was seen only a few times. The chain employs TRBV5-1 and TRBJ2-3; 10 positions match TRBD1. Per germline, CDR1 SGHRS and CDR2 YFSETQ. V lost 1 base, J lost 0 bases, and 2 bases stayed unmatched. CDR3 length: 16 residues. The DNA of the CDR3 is TGCGCCAGCAGCTTGCAGGGACAGGGGAGCACAGATACGCAGTATTTT. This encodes CASSLQGQGSTDTQYF.

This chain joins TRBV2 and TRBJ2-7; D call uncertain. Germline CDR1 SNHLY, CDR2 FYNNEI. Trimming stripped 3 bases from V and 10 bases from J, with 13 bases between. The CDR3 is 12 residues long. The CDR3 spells CASSELGNRQYF. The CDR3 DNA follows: TGTGCCAGCAGTGAGCTAGGGAACCGACAGTACTTC.